This TCR beta chain originates from a study of blood T cell repertoires in COVID-19 (dated by TCRdb to 2020 to 2022). Notes on the research overall: Collaborator samples came from the United States, Italy and Spain and covered acute and convalescent phases of COVID-19. The prospective study material was composed of cDNA or gDNA derived from T cells, B-cell-depleted T cells, or PBMCs. The dataset comprised deeply sampled blood TCRbeta repertoires from subjects exposed to, actively infected with, or recovered from COVID-19. The repertoires were released in a freely available public database meant as a resource for research on the immune response to SARS-CoV-2. Samples were obtained from the ongoing ImmuneRACE study (first 160 participants) and from some 1,200 subjects provided by 6 global collaborators. Sample metadata almost always included a de-identified subject ID, COVID-19 status, age in years and sex. Where HLA class I and class II types were available, the types were taken from metadata supplied by the sample provider, not from assay-based typing.

To note about this clone: Its antigen is currently not known. Qualities for individual bases were not recorded, and no much larger clone is one base off.

The immunoSEQ Assay, a bias-controlled multiplex PCR, was used to amplify TCRbeta CDR3 regions from genomic DNA. As for the authors' bioinformatics: Nucleated cell counts per sample were estimated from amplification of reference gene primers within the assay. To quantify the absolute abundance of each unique TCRbeta CDR3 rearrangement, sequence reads were collapsed and filtered. For each sample, productive Simpson clonality was calculated as the square root of Simpson's diversity index over productive rearrangements. TCRdb limited this immuneACCESS table to in-frame rearrangements with V and J called. A share of clones is missing; checked studies link under half to unresolved V genes, and the rest is unexplained. For V, J and clone size, that table is used; D and trimming come from the DNA. The sample contains about 30,000 clones, 80% to 90% of them found a single time. Of the sample, approximately 16% falls within the top ten clones.

Collaborating institutions collected whole blood in K2EDTA tubes following their own protocols. For TCRbeta analysis, collaborators shipped samples as frozen whole blood, isolated PBMCs, or DNA extracted from either of those sample types. CDR1 SGDLS and CDR2 YYNGEE were looked up in the germline V gene. V is shortened by 2 bases, J by 3 bases, and the region joining them spans 11 bases. The CDR3 runs 14 residues from the cysteine to the phenylalanine. The DNA shown is the 42-base CDR3, in frame from base 1. On the study overall, not on this receptor specifically: Clinical and demographic metadata were provided uncurated, with the amount varying by source and participant.

The V and J segments used are TRBV9 and TRBJ1-1; the D gene is not confidently resolved. The sample comprised peripheral blood. The TCR comes from a man older than 75 with acute or convalescent COVID-19. The CDR3 in this case is CASSVLSRDTEAFF. DNA sequence: TGTGCCAGCAGCGTTTTGTCCCGTGACACTGAAGCTTTCTTT.